The source of this T cell receptor beta chain is a study of tumor-infiltrating lymphocytes in primary liver carcinoma (dated by TCRdb to about 2017). Describing the broader study: The five patients, three men and two women aged 30 to 69 years, had hepatocellular carcinoma (four) or combined HCC and intrahepatic cholangiocarcinoma (one). Tumors of the five patients were stage T1-T3 N0M0 with maximum diameters of roughly 4.2 to 11 cm. For each liver tumor, the study sampled five regions along with adjacent normal tissue and blood, and applied TCRbeta repertoire sequencing, expression microarrays and whole-exome sequencing. TCRbeta repertoire sequencing covered 35 or so specimens from 5 patients: roughly 25 tumor regions, 5 adjacent noncancerous liver tissues and 5 peripheral blood samples. The 20 to 30 tumor region samples were profiled with Agilent mRNA microarrays so that TCRbeta repertoire diversity could be related to the local molecular phenotype. Each sample produced about 3.5 to 7.13 million productive TCRbeta reads, and read depth showed no significant difference between tissue types. Repertoires from technical replicates were highly reproducible, with mean shared-clone rates around 0.87 and correlation coefficients above 0.95. The paper as a whole reports these results and caveats: Just about 7.5-25% of top clones turned up in all five regions of a tumor, which suggests spatial heterogeneity among tumor-infiltrating T cells. Comparison of CD4+ and CD8+ T cell repertoires was precluded by the use of bulk unsorted samples. Because sequencing covered only the TCR beta chain and unpaired alpha chains were not captured, true repertoire diversity is likely underestimated. A significantly larger repertoire fraction was made up by the top 250 clones in tumors than in blood (p = 0.039). Consistent with antigen-driven expansion, pairs of tumor regions showed higher repertoire overlap (mean around 36%) than either tumor-adjacent pairs (about 17%) or tumor-blood pairs (about 15%). Only a few patients were included in the study, and the authors note that the findings should be validated in a larger study.

From the cysteine up to the phenylalanine, the CDR3 has a length of 13 residues. Only CDR3 DNA remains: 39 bases, in frame from the first base. CDR1 and CDR2, per the germline V gene, are SGHDT and YYEEEE. Concerning this clonotype: Which antigen it targets is not known. The junction and the germline gene differ at one end; a read error may be behind it.

Using a constant-region primer and ProtoScript II reverse transcriptase, TCRbeta-specific cDNA was reverse-transcribed from 500 ng total RNA. Construction of the TCRbeta libraries relied on three nested rounds of multiplex PCR, following a slightly modified ARM-PCR procedure. Each of the first two PCR rounds ran for approximately 10 cycles using multiplex TRBV1-TRBV30 forward primers together with a Cbeta reverse primer. Sample barcodes and Illumina adapters were added in a final 25-cycle PCR using Deep VentR polymerase. Before sequencing, amplicons of 200-500 bp were purified from gel using a QIAquick gel extraction kit. An Illumina HiSeq 2500 was used to sequence the TCRbeta amplicons, generating 250-bp paired-end reads. For the original study's pipeline: Quality trimming of reads was performed with Trimmomatic v0.33, and paired reads were merged with FLASH v1.2.11 so that full CDR3 sequences could be recovered. MiGEC v1.2.1b assigned V, D and J germline segments to the rearranged TCRbeta sequences. Clonotype statistics and Shannon-Wiener diversity indices were computed with VDJtools v1.0.0. To cut down on sampling bias, every analysis after diversity analysis relied on just the 250 most abundant clonotypes from each sample. TCRdb trimmed the raw reads at Q25, called clones with MiXCR and kept productive beta chains. Here each entry gathers all rows of one CDR3 protein and keeps the most common genes and DNA. The V and J calls, along with clone size, are taken from TCRdb and not from the paper's own processing. Within this sample are 50,000 or so distinct CDR3 sequences, with about 77% of them counted one time only. Around 22% of the sample lies in the top ten.

Without any cell sorting, total RNA and DNA were co-extracted from about 20-30 mg of bulk tissue using the AllPrep DNA/RNA mini kit. Surgical resection was performed in China between November 2015 and early 2016 on about 5 patients with histopathologically diagnosed primary liver carcinoma. Patients had chronic HBV infection and were treatment-naive at sampling. Each tumor was sampled at five spatially separated regions: the superior, inferior, left-lateral and right-lateral poles and the tumor centre. According to histology, viable tumor cells made up more than 75% of every tumor sample. Each fresh piece of tumor and adjacent tissue was cut in two, with one half stored in RNAlater at -80 degrees C and the other half sent for histology.

The receptor's source is a man aged 40-50 years with primary liver carcinoma and hepatitis B virus infection. Sequencing was done on a sample of liver tumor tissue from sampling region 5. The sample's cell subset or site, from its label and the paper: tumor region T5, tumor centre. The receptor chain draws on TRBV5-6 and TRBJ2-7; no D gene can be assigned with confidence. The CDR3 reads CASSLFPSYERYF. The sequence in DNA is TGTGCCAGCAGTCTGTTCCCCTCCTACGAGCGGTACTTC.